Presented here are 19 T cell receptor beta chains from one specimen sequenced in a study of cytomegalovirus exposure and HLA in healthy donors. With 60 Vbeta and 13 Jbeta primers, the PCR was carried out. Sequencing used immunoSEQ multiplex PCR; TCRdb keeps in-frame clones, though not all of them. In the table there are about 120,000 clones, 8% to 10% of which are singletons. Source material: PBMCs. Source of these receptors: a man younger than 40 in good health and CMV-seronegative.

The genes are TRBV7-8 and TRBJ2-6; TRBD2 is a possible D gene (7 bases). CDR3 size: 17 residues. Germline assignment: CDR1 SGHVS and CDR2 FQNEAQ. Trimming took off 5 bases at V and 4 bases at J, with 18 bases between the two ends. The CDR3 coding sequence is TGTGCCAGCAGCCAAGGAGGGGGGGCTAGGGGGGCCAACGTCCTGACTTTC. Translated: CASSQGGGARGANVLTF.

This clone was detected a few times. V and J are TRBV2 and TRBJ1-5; 7 nucleotides align to TRBD1. This CDR3 region has 14 residues. V trimming: 6 bases; J trimming: 6 bases; junction bases outside the gene matches: 8. The germline V gene encodes CDR1 SNHLY and CDR2 FYNNEI. For the CDR3, the DNA is TGTGCCAGCAGAGGGCAGGGGGATGTTCAGCCCCAGCATTTT. It codes for CASRGQGDVQPQHF.

This chain connects TRBV2 to TRBJ2-5, with D possibly matching TRBD2 (5 bases). Germline loops: CDR1 SNHLY, CDR2 FYNNEI. V was cut by 7 bases and J by 6 bases, with 12 bases left in between. There are 12 residues in the CDR3. CDR3 nucleotides: TGTGCCAGCAAGGGAACGGGGAAGACCCAGTACTTC. Protein: CASKGTGKTQYF.

This clone was seen a handful of times. The chain employs TRBV4-1 and TRBJ1-4; 7 nucleotides match TRBD1. V lost 2 bases, J lost 2 bases, and 5 bases stayed unmatched. This CDR3 is 16 amino acids long. Germline assignment: CDR1 MGHRA and CDR2 YSYEKL. The CDR3 loop reads CASSQPTTGTNEKLFF. Here the CDR3 DNA reads TGCGCCAGCAGCCAACCAACGACAGGGACTAATGAAAAACTGTTTTTT.

The chain couples TRBV2 to TRBJ2-7, with a tentative D call TRBD1 (6 bases). Germline lookup yields CDR1 SNHLY and CDR2 FYNNEI. V shed 7 bases and J shed 6 bases, with 22 bases lying between them. This CDR3 is built from 15 residues. CDR3 DNA: TGTGCCAGCATTCCCTCCATGGCAGGGGCGGGCGAGCAGTACTTC. Translated, it gives CASIPSMAGAGEQYF.

There are a few counts of this clone. The chain is built from TRBV7-9 and TRBJ1-6, with 8 bases lining up with TRBD1. V was pared by 5 bases and J by 7 bases, with 7 bases of the junction left unmatched. Germline CDR1 is SEHNR and CDR2 is FQNEAQ (reference sequence). The CDR3 contains 15 residues. CDR3 nucleotides: TGTGCCAGCAGCAGCACCGGGACAGGAAATTCACCCCTCCACTTT. The encoded protein is CASSSTGTGNSPLHF.

The chain combines TRBV11-2 with TRBJ1-1; D uncertain. This CDR3 region has 13 residues. The V end was cut by 6 bases, the J end by 4 bases, with 12 bases between. CDR1 SGHAT and CDR2 FQNNGV come from the germline V gene. CDR3 sequence reads: CASSPPLGTEAFF. As DNA, the CDR3 is TGTGCCAGCAGTCCTCCCCTCGGCACTGAAGCTTTCTTT.

The V gene is TRBV7-6, the J gene TRBJ2-7; the D is unclear. Trimming removed 3 bases from V and 2 bases from J, with 8 bases in between. From germline, CDR1 is SGHVS and CDR2 FNYEAQ. CDR3 size: 13 residues. This CDR3 reads CASSLGSPYEQYF. In DNA form, the CDR3 reads TGTGCCAGCAGCTTGGGCAGCCCCTACGAGCAGTACTTC.

This clone was seen a few times. The chain has TRBV19 and TRBJ2-1, with TRBD2 matching 10 bases. Germline trimming cut 3 bases from V and 4 bases from J; bases unmatched to any gene: 6. Looked up from germline, CDR1 is LNHDA and CDR2 is SQIVND (reference sequence). The CDR3 contains 16 residues. The CDR3 coding sequence is TGTGCCAGTAGTATGGGGGGGACTAGCGTTTACAATGAGCAGTTCTTC. Its translation is CASSMGGTSVYNEQFF.

J is TRBJ1-4 and V is TRBV2; the match to TRBD1 covers 10 bases. With 4 bases clipped from V and 8 bases from J, the junction kept 10 bases outside the gene matches. The CDR3 extends over 16 amino acids. Germline V gene data show CDR1 as SNHLY and CDR2 as FYNNEI. The CDR3 DNA is TGTGCCAGCAGTGGACTTCGGGACAGGGGAGGAGAAAAACTGTTTTTT. It codes for CASSGLRDRGGEKLFF.

The CDR3, as DNA: TGTGCCAGCAGCTACAGTGAAGCCTACGAGCAGTACTTC. It translates to CASSYSEAYEQYF. The chain carries TRBV7-9 and TRBJ2-7; D is undetermined. V was pared by 4 bases and J by 2 bases, with 9 bases between. CDR3 length: 13 amino acids. CDR1 and CDR2 (germline): SEHNR, FQNEAQ (reference sequence).

The CDR3 DNA reads TGTGCCAGCAGCCAAGTACCGGGACAGGGGGGAGATACGCAGTATTTT. It encodes CASSQVPGQGGDTQYF. The chain has TRBV5-4 and TRBJ2-3; the match to TRBD1 covers 11 bases. This CDR3 region has 16 residues. J was trimmed by 5 bases and V by 4 bases; bases with no gene match: 9. Germline lookup yields CDR1 SGHNT and CDR2 YYREEE (reference sequence).

V and J are TRBV7-2 and TRBJ2-7; D gene uncertain. This CDR3 is built from 14 residues. CDR1 is SGHTA and CDR2 is FQGNSA in the germline V gene. V gave up 0 bases and J gave up 3 bases, with 9 bases separating them. CDR3 DNA: TGTGCCAGCAGCTTAGCGCCAGGTAACTACGAGCAGTACTTC. Protein product: CASSLAPGNYEQYF.

This clone was detected a few times. This chain uses TRBV7-3 with TRBJ2-3, with D unresolved. The CDR3 runs 15 residues. V was trimmed by 5 bases and J by 0 bases, leaving 12 bases between them. Germline CDR1 SGHTA, CDR2 FQGTGA. CDR3 in amino acids: CASSLSGSSTDTQYF. CDR3 coding DNA: TGTGCCAGCAGCCTATCGGGTAGTAGCACAGATACGCAGTATTTT.

This clone came up a few times. This chain links TRBV7-8 with TRBJ1-2, with D possibly TRBD1 on 6 matching bases. Between the trimmed V and J ends, which lost 0 bases and 8 bases, there was a span of 10 bases. There are 13 residues in the CDR3. In germline, CDR1 is SGHVS, CDR2 FQNEAQ. The DNA of the CDR3 is TGTGCCAGCAGCTTAGCGCACAGGGAAGGCTACACCTTC. This encodes CASSLAHREGYTF.

Note on this clone: Mismatch with germline at one junction end may stem from a read error. CDR3 sequence: CASSLGQGNEKLFF. The CDR3 DNA reads as TGTGCTAGCAGCCTCGGACAGGGGAATGAAAAACTGTTTTTT. The rearrangement joins TRBV7-7 to TRBJ1-4, with 9 bases lining up with TRBD1. Germline V gives CDR1 SSHAT, CDR2 FNYEAQ (reference sequence). The CDR3 has 14 amino acids. The full variable domain, in which reference TRBV7-7 and TRBJ1-4 provide the parts outside the CDR3, is GAGVSQSPRYKVTKRGQDVTLRCDPISSHATLYWYQQALGQGPEFLTYFNYEAQPDKSGLPSDRFSAERPEGSISTLTIQRTEQRDSAMYRCASSLGQGNEKLFFGSGTQLSVL.

This clone was counted between two and nine times. The chain is built from TRBV6-1 and TRBJ2-7, with 8 bases matching TRBD1. The CDR3 has 15 residues. V shed 3 bases, J shed 7 bases, and the junction held 11 bases outside the gene matches. Germline V CDR1 and CDR2: MNHNS, SASEGT. CDR3 sequence reads: CASSETDRGMGEQYF. Written as DNA, the CDR3 is TGTGCCAGCAGTGAGACCGACAGGGGTATGGGGGAGCAGTACTTC.

This clone was seen a handful of times. V usage is TRBV6-1 and J usage is TRBJ2-4; 9 nucleotides agree with TRBD2. The CDR3 sequence is 14 residues long. Germline assignment: CDR1 MNHNS and CDR2 SASEGT. Trimming removed 4 bases from V and 8 bases from J; junction bases left unmatched: 6. The CDR3 DNA is TGTGCCAGCAGTGCCCGGACTAGCGAAGACATTCAGTACTTC. Its protein is CASSARTSEDIQYF.

The chain carries TRBV2 and TRBJ1-5; D is ambiguous. The CDR3 is 18 amino acids. Germline V lookup: CDR1 SNHLY, CDR2 FYNNEI. V was shortened by 2 bases and J by 4 bases, with 21 bases between the two germline ends. The chain's CDR3 is CASSERNHWENNNQPQHF. The CDR3 region has the DNA TGTGCCAGCAGTGAAAGGAACCATTGGGAGAACAATAATCAGCCCCAGCATTTT. Full variable domain (remainder filled in from reference TRBV2 and TRBJ1-5): EPEVTQTPSHQVTQMGQEVILRCVPISNHLYFYWYRQILGQKVEFLVSFYNNEISEKSEIFDDQFSVERPDGSNFTLKIRSTKLEDSAMYFCASSERNHWENNNQPQHFGDGTRLSIL.